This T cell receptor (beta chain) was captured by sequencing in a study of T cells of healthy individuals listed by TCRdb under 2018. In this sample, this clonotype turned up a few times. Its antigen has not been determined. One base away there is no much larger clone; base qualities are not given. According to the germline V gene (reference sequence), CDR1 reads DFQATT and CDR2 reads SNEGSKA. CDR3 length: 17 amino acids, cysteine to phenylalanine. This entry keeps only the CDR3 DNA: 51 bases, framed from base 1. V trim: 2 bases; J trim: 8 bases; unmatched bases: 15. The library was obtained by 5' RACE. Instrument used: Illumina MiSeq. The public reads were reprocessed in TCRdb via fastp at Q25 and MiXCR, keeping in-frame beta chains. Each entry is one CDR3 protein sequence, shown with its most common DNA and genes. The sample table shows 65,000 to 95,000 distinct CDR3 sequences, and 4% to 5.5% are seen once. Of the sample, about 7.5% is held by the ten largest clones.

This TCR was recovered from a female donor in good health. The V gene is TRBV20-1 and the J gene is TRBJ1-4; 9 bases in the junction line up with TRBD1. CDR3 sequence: CSARNRTGASRVEKLFF. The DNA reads TGCAGTGCTAGAAATCGGACAGGGGCTTCGCGAGTAGAAAAACTGTTTTTT.